A single sample gave rise to the 18 T cell receptor beta chains below, sequenced in a study of T cells after somatic rescue of genetic block. The table came from immunoSEQ multiplex PCR; TCRdb's copy has only in-frame clones and leaves some out. The table includes 110,000 or so clones, 75% to 95% detected once. The specimen sequenced was peripheral blood mononuclear cells (PBMCs). These receptors all come from a woman under 30.

In its sample, this clone was seen once. DNA for the CDR3: TGTGCCACCAGCAGAGATATAGGGGGGCTTCGCTCACCCCTCCACTTT. Protein: CATSRDIGGLRSPLHF. The V gene is TRBV15, the J gene TRBJ1-6, with D perhaps matching TRBD1 (6 bases). Germline lookup yields CDR1 LNHNV and CDR2 YYDKDF (reference sequence). V lost 0 bases, J lost 10 bases, and 16 bases lay in between. The CDR3 runs to 16 residues.

This chain joins TRBV19 and TRBJ1-2; 9 bases line up with TRBD1. Germline V gene sequence: CDR1 LNHDA, CDR2 SQIVND (reference sequence). The CDR3 consists of 16 residues. After removal of 8 bases from V and 2 bases from J, the junction contained 12 bases not matched to a gene. In DNA form, the CDR3 reads TGTGCCAGTTCCCGGCCGGGACAGGGAAGAAACTATGGCTACACCTTC. Residues: CASSRPGQGRNYGYTF.

The chain is built from TRBV9 and TRBJ2-3, with D unresolved. The CDR3 consists of 14 residues. Per germline, CDR1 SGDLS and CDR2 YYNGEE. Trimming shortened V by 6 bases and J by 1 base, and 12 bases separated the two germline ends. CDR3 protein: CASTGVDRTDTQYF. CDR3 in DNA: TGTGCCAGCACCGGCGTCGACCGCACAGATACGCAGTATTTT.

The rearrangement joins TRBV11-2 to TRBJ2-3; D assignment may be TRBD1 or TRBD2 (6 bases each). The V gene's germline CDR1 is SGHAT and CDR2 FQNNGV. The CDR3 is made up of 15 amino acids. With 3 bases removed from V and 3 bases from J, the gap between germline ends came to 13 bases. The CDR3 is CASSLSQGRTDTQYF. In nucleotides, the CDR3 is TGTGCCAGCAGCTTGTCTCAGGGGAGGACAGATACGCAGTATTTT.

The chain is built from TRBV11-2 and TRBJ2-5; the D gene could be TRBD1 or TRBD2 (5 bases each). The V end was cut by 3 bases, the J end by 1 base, with 12 bases between. The CDR3 spans 15 residues. Germline V gene data show CDR1 as SGHAT and CDR2 as FQNNGV. CDR3 region: CASSLGPSPQETQYF. The CDR3 DNA reads TGTGCCAGCAGCTTGGGACCTTCTCCCCAAGAGACCCAGTACTTC.

J is TRBJ2-3 and V is TRBV28; a possible D gene is TRBD2 (6 bases). CDR1 is MDHEN and CDR2 is SYDVKM in the germline V gene. V lost 3 bases to trimming and J lost 1 base, with 11 bases between them. CDR3 length: 15 residues. CDR3 sequence reads: CASSFHGGGTDTQYF. The CDR3 DNA sequence: TGTGCCAGCAGTTTTCACGGGGGTGGCACAGATACGCAGTATTTT.

The J gene is TRBJ1-2, the V gene TRBV19, with no clear D. Trimming pared 5 bases from V and 8 bases from J, leaving 18 bases between. Germline-derived CDR1 and CDR2 are LNHDA and SQIVND (reference sequence). The CDR3 runs 14 residues. In DNA, the CDR3 is TGTGCCAGTAGTCTCCCCGGTAGAGGGTTGGGCTACACCTTC. This encodes CASSLPGRGLGYTF.

The rearrangement uses TRBV30 and TRBJ1-1; no clear D. Trimming removed 4 bases from V and 1 base from J, with 10 bases in between. The CDR3 runs 13 residues. CDR1 and CDR2 from the germline V gene are GTSNPN and SVGIG (reference sequence). As DNA, the CDR3 is TGTGCCTGGATGCCGAACCAGAACACTGAAGCTTTCTTT. Its protein is CAWMPNQNTEAFF.

This clone was seen a handful of times. CDR3 bases: TGTGCCAGCGGGTCCGCCCCCCCCTACGAGCAGTACTTC. Protein sequence: CASGSAPPYEQYF. J is TRBJ2-7 and V is TRBV27; D not resolved. The CDR3 totals 13 residues. V lost 8 bases and J 2 bases, leaving 13 bases between the germline ends. Germline CDR1 is MNHEY and CDR2 is SMNVEV (reference sequence).

V and J are TRBV28 and TRBJ1-3; D is unresolved. The CDR3 length is 14 residues. Trimming removed 3 bases from V and 2 bases from J, with 8 bases in between. CDR1 and CDR2 (germline): MDHEN, SYDVKM. CDR3 protein: CASSFPGAGNTIYF. For the CDR3, the DNA is TGTGCCAGCAGTTTCCCGGGAGCTGGAAACACCATATATTTT. Complete variable domain (other parts from reference TRBV28 and TRBJ1-3): DVKVTQSSRYLVKRTGEKVFLECVQDMDHENMFWYRQDPGLGLRLIYFSYDVKMKEKGDIPEGYSVSREKKERFSLILESASTNQTSMYLCASSFPGAGNTIYFGEGSWLTVV.

This clone was detected a few times. The rearrangement links TRBV7-2 to TRBJ1-1; the D is unclear. CDR3 length: 11 amino acids. The V end was cut by 2 bases, the J end by 8 bases, with 6 bases between. Germline loops: CDR1 SGHTA, CDR2 FQGNSA. The CDR3 is CASSLRTEAFF. As DNA, the CDR3 is TGTGCCAGCAGCTTACGGACGGAAGCTTTCTTT.

The chain recombines TRBV27 with TRBJ2-3, with 9 positions matching TRBD2. The CDR3 spans 15 residues. The V gene end was trimmed by 4 bases and the J gene end by 3 bases; junction bases not matched to a gene: 5. CDR1 is MNHEY and CDR2 is SMNVEV in the germline V gene (reference sequence). The CDR3, as DNA: TGTGCCAGCAGTTCAATAGCGGGGGATACAGATACGCAGTATTTT. Translated, it gives CASSSIAGDTDTQYF.

The genes are TRBV4-3 and TRBJ2-2; 8 bases are a match to TRBD1. V trimming: 1 base; J trimming: 4 bases; junction bases outside the gene matches: 5. CDR1 LGHNA and CDR2 YSLEER come from the germline V gene. The CDR3 runs 16 residues. DNA for the CDR3: TGCGCCAGCAGCCAAGGAGCAGGGGGCTTCACCGGGGAGCTGTTTTTT. Translated: CASSQGAGGFTGELFF.

The rearrangement uses TRBV18 and TRBJ1-4; D ambiguous. The CDR3 extends over 18 amino acids. Germline CDR1 is KGHSH and CDR2 is LQKENI. V shed 3 bases and J shed 0 bases, with 17 bases lying between them. The CDR3 nucleotides are TGTGCCAGCTCACCTATCGCTGCAACAGCCGCAACTAATGAAAAACTGTTTTTT. Translated, it gives CASSPIAATAATNEKLFF.

The gene calls are TRBV7-9 and TRBJ1-4; possibly TRBD1 for D (5 bases). The CDR3 length is 16 residues. Per germline, CDR1 SEHNR and CDR2 FQNEAQ (reference sequence). V was trimmed by 3 bases and J by 0 bases, leaving 11 bases between them. CDR3: CASSFKGLSTNEKLFF. The CDR3 DNA sequence: TGTGCCAGCAGCTTCAAGGGGTTATCAACTAATGAAAAACTGTTTTTT.

This sequence joins TRBV5-4 and TRBJ2-1, with TRBD1 matching over 7 bases. V trimming: 0 bases; J trimming: 6 bases; junction bases outside the gene matches: 0. The V gene's germline CDR1 is SGHNT and CDR2 YYREEE (reference sequence). The CDR3 length is 13 residues. Here the CDR3 reads CASSLDRGNEQFF. CDR3 DNA: TGTGCCAGCAGCTTGGACAGGGGCAATGAGCAGTTCTTC.

CDR3 sequence: CASSPNLQLAGGVYEQYF. The CDR3 bases are TGTGCCAGCAGTCCTAACTTGCAACTAGCGGGGGGAGTCTACGAGCAGTACTTC. The rearrangement joins TRBV27 to TRBJ2-7; 12 bases align to TRBD2. J gave up 3 bases and V 5 bases, and 14 bases lay outside the gene matches. Germline-derived CDR1 and CDR2 are MNHEY and SMNVEV (reference sequence). The CDR3 runs 18 residues.

In its sample, this clone was seen a few times. V and J are TRBV15 and TRBJ2-1; TRBD2 is a possible D gene (6 bases). The ends were cut back, 3 bases at V and 7 bases at J, with 10 bases in the middle. The CDR3 loop spans 13 amino acids. Looked up from germline, CDR1 is LNHNV and CDR2 is YYDKDF (reference sequence). CDR3 nucleotides: TGTGCCACCAGCAGCGGTGGGGGGAATGAGCAGTTCTTC. Protein sequence: CATSSGGGNEQFF.